There are a few counts of the clone carrying this T cell receptor beta chain. Its antigen is unknown. Treatment meaning: roughly 11-day PBMC culture with coronavirus spike peptide pools or control peptides (ViraFEST assay). The entry originates in a study of vaccination and CD4 T cells after COVID-19. This CDR3 comprises 15 residues. V lost 5 bases and J lost 2; bases outside the gene matches: 4. Per germline, CDR1 DFQATT and CDR2 SNEGSKA (reference sequence). Once obtained from cultured CD4+ T cells, the DNA was sequenced using the Oncomine TCR Beta short-read assay. MiXCR, run by TCRdb on the PCR reads, gives a single entry per CDR3 protein. The sample yields around 11,000 distinct CDR3 sequences, roughly 56% seen once.

The TCR comes from a human donor who had recovered from COVID-19. Sequencing was carried out using CD4+ T cells from blood, cultured in vitro. The J gene is TRBJ2-6, the V gene TRBV20-1; 9 bases agree with TRBD1. CDR3 bases: TGCAGTGCTCGGGGGACAGGGACTGGGGCCAACGTCCTGACTTTC. Translated: CSARGTGTGANVLTF.